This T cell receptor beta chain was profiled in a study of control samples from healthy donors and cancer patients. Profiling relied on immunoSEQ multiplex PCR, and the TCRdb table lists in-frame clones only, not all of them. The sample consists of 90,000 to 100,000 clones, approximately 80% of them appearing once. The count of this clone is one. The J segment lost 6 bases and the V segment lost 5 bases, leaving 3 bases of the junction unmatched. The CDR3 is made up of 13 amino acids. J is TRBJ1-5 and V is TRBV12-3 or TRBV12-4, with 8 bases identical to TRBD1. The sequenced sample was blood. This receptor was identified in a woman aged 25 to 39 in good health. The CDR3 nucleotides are TGTGCCAGCAGTACAGGGGGGAGTCAGCCCCAGCATTTT. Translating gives CASSTGGSQPQHF.